This is a list of T cell receptor beta chains from one sample in a study of cytomegalovirus exposure and HLA in healthy donors. Repertoires were generated with immunoSEQ multiplex PCR, while TCRdb's copy carries only in-frame clones and drops some. Among around 120,000 clones listed, more than 60% were seen once. The sequencing input was PBMCs. The receptors come from a woman aged 35 to 49 in good health and CMV-seropositive. CDR3s include the opening cysteine and the closing phenylalanine or tryptophan. The order of the fields is V gene, J gene, D gene, clone size, CDR3 protein, CDR3 DNA. The D gene is left open where the match is weak. Some rows mark clone size as missing; the rest say once, few, many or name a class of expanded clone.

V gene: TRBV19
J gene: TRBJ2-3
D gene: TRBD1
clone size: few
CDR3 protein: CASSIDRRGQVRTDTQYF
CDR3 DNA: TGTGCCAGTAGTATAGATCGAAGAGGACAGGTGCGCACAGATACGCAGTATTTT

V gene: TRBV11-2
J gene: TRBJ1-3
D gene: TRBD1
clone size: few
CDR3 protein: CASSLAGGSGNTIYF
CDR3 DNA: TGTGCCAGCAGCTTAGCAGGGGGCTCTGGAAACACCATATATTTT

V gene: TRBV29-1
J gene: TRBJ2-6
D gene: .
clone size: .
CDR3 protein: CSVEGGGAGANVLTF
CDR3 DNA: TGCAGCGTTGAAGGAGGGGGGGCTGGGGCCAACGTCCTGACTTTC

V gene: TRBV19
J gene: TRBJ1-5
D gene: .
clone size: .
CDR3 protein: CASSMYGDQPQHF
CDR3 DNA: TGTGCCAGTAGTATGTACGGGGATCAGCCCCAGCATTTT

V gene: TRBV5-4
J gene: TRBJ1-2
D gene: TRBD1
clone size: .
CDR3 protein: CASSSKGQGGYGYTF
CDR3 DNA: TGTGCCAGCAGCTCGAAGGGACAGGGAGGTTATGGCTACACCTTC

V gene: TRBV7-2
J gene: TRBJ2-7
D gene: TRBD2
clone size: few
CDR3 protein: CASSFSGSGSYEQYF
CDR3 DNA: TGTGCCAGCAGCTTTAGCGGGAGTGGGTCCTACGAGCAGTACTTC

V gene: TRBV2
J gene: TRBJ1-5
D gene: TRBD1
clone size: .
CDR3 protein: CASAGQANQPQHF
CDR3 DNA: TGTGCCAGCGCGGGACAGGCCAATCAGCCCCAGCATTTT

V gene: TRBV7-8
J gene: TRBJ1-1
D gene: .
clone size: .
CDR3 protein: CASSSTGPVEAFF
CDR3 DNA: TGTGCCAGCAGCTCCACAGGGCCGGTCGAAGCTTTCTTT

V gene: TRBV4-1
J gene: TRBJ2-7
D gene: TRBD2
clone size: .
CDR3 protein: CASSPQFGLAYEQYF
CDR3 DNA: TGCGCCAGCAGCCCACAATTCGGACTAGCGTACGAGCAGTACTTC

V gene: TRBV15
J gene: TRBJ2-2
D gene: TRBD2
clone size: few
CDR3 protein: CATSRELAGGYTGELFF
CDR3 DNA: TGTGCCACCAGCAGAGAACTAGCGGGGGGGTACACCGGGGAGCTGTTTTTT

V gene: TRBV5-1
J gene: TRBJ2-7
D gene: .
clone size: .
CDR3 protein: CASSLGGDSRSSYEQYF
CDR3 DNA: TGCGCCAGCAGCTTGGGAGGAGACTCCCGGAGCTCCTACGAGCAGTACTTC

V gene: TRBV2
J gene: TRBJ2-2
D gene: TRBD2
clone size: .
CDR3 protein: CASSELAGGPSTGELFF
CDR3 DNA: TGTGCCAGCAGTGAACTAGCGGGAGGGCCTAGCACCGGGGAGCTGTTTTTT

V gene: TRBV21-1
J gene: TRBJ1-6
D gene: .
clone size: .
CDR3 protein: CASSNGTGYSYNSPLHF
CDR3 DNA: TGTGCCAGCAGCAATGGGACAGGGTACTCCTATAATTCACCCCTCCACTTT

V gene: TRBV5-6
J gene: TRBJ2-2
D gene: .
clone size: .
CDR3 protein: CASSSSLFGELFF
CDR3 DNA: TGTGCCAGCAGCTCGAGTTTATTCGGGGAGCTGTTTTTT

V gene: TRBV5-6
J gene: TRBJ1-5
D gene: .
clone size: .
CDR3 protein: CASSLRIQGFQPQHF
CDR3 DNA: TGTGCCAGCAGCTTGCGGATTCAGGGGTTTCAGCCCCAGCATTTT

V gene: TRBV25-1
J gene: TRBJ1-1
D gene: TRBD1
clone size: .
CDR3 protein: CASSERAQGAAEAFF
CDR3 DNA: TGTGCCAGCAGTGAAAGGGCCCAGGGGGCAGCTGAAGCTTTCTTT

V gene: TRBV10-1
J gene: TRBJ2-7
D gene: TRBD1
clone size: .
CDR3 protein: CASSSFGQGVNEQYF
CDR3 DNA: TGCGCCAGCAGTTCTTTCGGACAGGGGGTCAACGAGCAGTACTTC

V gene: TRBV19
J gene: TRBJ1-5
D gene: .
clone size: .
CDR3 protein: CATGGDGGNQPQHF
CDR3 DNA: TGTGCCACGGGGGGTGATGGGGGCAATCAGCCCCAGCATTTT

V gene: TRBV7-8
J gene: TRBJ2-7
D gene: TRBD2
clone size: .
CDR3 protein: CASRPPSAGGSYEQYF
CDR3 DNA: TGTGCCAGCAGGCCTCCCTCAGCGGGAGGTTCCTACGAGCAGTACTTC

V gene: TRBV6-4
J gene: TRBJ2-2
D gene: TRBD2
clone size: .
CDR3 protein: CASSAESGGGTGELFF
CDR3 DNA: TGTGCCAGCAGTGCCGAGAGCGGGGGCGGCACCGGGGAGCTGTTTTTT

V gene: TRBV15
J gene: TRBJ1-5
D gene: TRBD1
clone size: .
CDR3 protein: CATSRTGGYNQPQHF
CDR3 DNA: TGTGCCACCAGCAGAACAGGGGGCTATAATCAGCCCCAGCATTTT

V gene: TRBV27
J gene: TRBJ1-2
D gene: TRBD1
clone size: .
CDR3 protein: CASSAETGYGYTF
CDR3 DNA: TGTGCCAGCAGTGCAGAGACAGGGTATGGCTACACCTTC